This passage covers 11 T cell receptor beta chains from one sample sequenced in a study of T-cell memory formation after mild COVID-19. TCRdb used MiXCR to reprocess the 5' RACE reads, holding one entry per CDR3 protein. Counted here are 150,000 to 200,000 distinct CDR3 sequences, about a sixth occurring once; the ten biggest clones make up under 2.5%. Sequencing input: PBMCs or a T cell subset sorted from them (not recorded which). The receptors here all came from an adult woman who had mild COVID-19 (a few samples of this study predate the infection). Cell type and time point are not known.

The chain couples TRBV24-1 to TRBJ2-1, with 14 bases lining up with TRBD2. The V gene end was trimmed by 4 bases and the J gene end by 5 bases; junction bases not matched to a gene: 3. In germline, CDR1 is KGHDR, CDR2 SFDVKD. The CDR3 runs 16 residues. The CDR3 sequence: CATSDWTSGRHNEQFF. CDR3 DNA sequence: TGTGCCACCAGTGACTGGACTAGCGGGAGGCACAATGAGCAGTTCTTC.

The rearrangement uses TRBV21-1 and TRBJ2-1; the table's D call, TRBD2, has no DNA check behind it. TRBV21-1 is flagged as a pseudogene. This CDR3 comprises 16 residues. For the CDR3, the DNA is TGTGCCAGCAGCATTGTAGCGGGGAGCTCCTACAATGAGCAGTTCTTC. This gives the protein CASSIVAGSSYNEQFF.

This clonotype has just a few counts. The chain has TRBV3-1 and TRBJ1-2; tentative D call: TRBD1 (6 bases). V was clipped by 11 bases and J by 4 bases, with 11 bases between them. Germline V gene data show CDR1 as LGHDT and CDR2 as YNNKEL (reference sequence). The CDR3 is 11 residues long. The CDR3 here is CASGTSYGYTF. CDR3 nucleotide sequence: TGTGCCTCCGGGACATCCTATGGCTACACCTTC. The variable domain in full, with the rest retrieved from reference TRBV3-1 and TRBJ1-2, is DTAVSQTPKYLVTQMGNDKSIKCEQNLGHDTMYWYKQDSKKFLKIMFSYNNKELIINETVPNRFSPKSPDKAHLNLHINSLELGDSAVYFCASGTSYGYTFGSGTRLTVV.

The DNA of the CDR3 is TGTGCCAGCAGACCCGCGGACCTACACTACAATGAGCAGTTCTTC. Translating gives CASRPADLHYNEQFF. The rearrangement uses TRBV3-1 and TRBJ2-1, with D unresolved. The V and J ends lost 6 bases and 3 bases respectively, with 15 bases between them. Germline values: CDR1 LGHDT, CDR2 YNNKEL (reference sequence). The CDR3 is 15 residues long.

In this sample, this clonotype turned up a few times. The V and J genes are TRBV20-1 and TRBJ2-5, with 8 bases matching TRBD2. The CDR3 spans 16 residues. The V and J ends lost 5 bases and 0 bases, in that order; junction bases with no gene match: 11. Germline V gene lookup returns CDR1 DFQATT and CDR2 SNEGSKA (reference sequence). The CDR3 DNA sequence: TGCAGTGCTCCGGGGGTTGCTAGCGGGTACCAAGAGACCCAGTACTTC. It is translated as CSAPGVASGYQETQYF.

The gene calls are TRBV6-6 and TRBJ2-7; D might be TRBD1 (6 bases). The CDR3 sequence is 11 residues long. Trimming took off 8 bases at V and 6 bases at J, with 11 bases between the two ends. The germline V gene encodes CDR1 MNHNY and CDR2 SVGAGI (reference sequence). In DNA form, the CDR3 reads TGTGCCAGCGAGGGGGTCTCCGAGCAGTACTTC. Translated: CASEGVSEQYF.

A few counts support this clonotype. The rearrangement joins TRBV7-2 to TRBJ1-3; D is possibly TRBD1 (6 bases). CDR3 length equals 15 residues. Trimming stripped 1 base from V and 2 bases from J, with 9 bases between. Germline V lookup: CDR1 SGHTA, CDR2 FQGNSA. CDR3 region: CASSLEGGPGNTIYF. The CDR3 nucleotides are TGTGCCAGCAGCTTAGAAGGGGGGCCTGGAAACACCATATATTTT.

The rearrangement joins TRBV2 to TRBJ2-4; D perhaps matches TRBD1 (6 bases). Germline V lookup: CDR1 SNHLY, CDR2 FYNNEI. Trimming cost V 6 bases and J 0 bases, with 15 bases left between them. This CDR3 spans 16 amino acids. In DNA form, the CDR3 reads TGTGCCAGCAGGCCCAGGGGCGCACTAGCCAAAAACATTCAGTACTTC. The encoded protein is CASRPRGALAKNIQYF.

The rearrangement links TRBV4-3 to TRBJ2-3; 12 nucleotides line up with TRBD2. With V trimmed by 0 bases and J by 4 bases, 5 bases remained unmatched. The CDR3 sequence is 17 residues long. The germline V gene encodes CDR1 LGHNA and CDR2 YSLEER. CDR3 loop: CASSQDRLAGVADTQYF. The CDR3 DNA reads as TGCGCCAGCAGCCAAGATCGACTAGCGGGAGTGGCAGATACGCAGTATTTT.

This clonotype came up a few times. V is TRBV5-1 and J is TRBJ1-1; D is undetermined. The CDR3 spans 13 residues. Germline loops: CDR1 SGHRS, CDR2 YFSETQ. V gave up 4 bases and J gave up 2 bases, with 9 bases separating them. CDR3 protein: CASSITVNTEAFF. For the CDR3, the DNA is TGCGCCAGCAGCATAACAGTTAACACTGAAGCTTTCTTT.

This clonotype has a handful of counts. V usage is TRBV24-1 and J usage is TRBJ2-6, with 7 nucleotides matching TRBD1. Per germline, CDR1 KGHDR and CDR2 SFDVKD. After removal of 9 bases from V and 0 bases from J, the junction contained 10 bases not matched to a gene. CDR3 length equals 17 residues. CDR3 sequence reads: CATDSGTVDSGANVLTF. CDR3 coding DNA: TGTGCCACCGACTCCGGGACAGTCGACTCTGGGGCCAACGTCCTGACTTTC.